The 26 T cell receptor beta chains listed next were all sequenced from one sample in a study of human T cells and chemical hapten exposure. TCRdb called the RACE reads again in MiXCR, with one record for every CDR3 protein. Seen here are around 380,000 distinct CDR3 sequences, approximately 5% observed once, and the top ten hold under 2.5%. Time point denoted: patch test 1, 2 weeks after DPC sensitization. The treatment: therapeutic diphenylcyclopropenone sensitization with weekly scalp DPC. Sample: whole blood, taken in connection with sensitization to the hapten diphenylcyclopropenone (DPC). All receptors come from a woman in her forties or fifties with alopecia areata. Some clones in this sample may be carry-over from other donors' samples.

The sample holds many counts of this clonotype. The CDR3 DNA reads as TGTGCTAGTGGTTTGGGGACTACAATAGCGGATACGCAGTATTTT. Translation gives CASGLGTTIADTQYF. V and J are TRBV12-5 and TRBJ2-3, with D possibly TRBD2 on 6 matching bases. V shed 1 base and J shed 6 bases, with 14 bases lying between them. CDR1 is LGHNT and CDR2 is FRNRAP in the germline V gene. The CDR3 spans 15 residues.

This clonotype was found many times. The CDR3 sequence: CASSVGISGANVLTF. The CDR3 nucleotides read TGTGCCAGCAGCGTAGGGATCTCTGGGGCCAACGTCCTGACTTTC. V and J are TRBV9 and TRBJ2-6; D uncertain. CDR1 is SGDLS and CDR2 is YYNGEE in the germline V gene. V was cut by 0 bases and J by 0 bases, with 4 bases left in between. The CDR3 is 15 amino acids.

This clonotype was seen ten or more times. The V gene is TRBV5-1, the J gene TRBJ2-3; the match to TRBD1 covers 10 bases. With 1 base clipped from V and 4 bases from J, the junction kept 9 bases outside the gene matches. The germline V gene encodes CDR1 SGHRS and CDR2 YFSETQ. CDR3 length equals 17 residues. The CDR3 DNA is TGCGCCAGCAGCTTGACGTGGACAGGGGGTAGGGCAGATACGCAGTATTTT. This gives the protein CASSLTWTGGRADTQYF.

This clonotype occurred many times. The chain combines TRBV6-2 or TRBV6-3 with TRBJ1-1, with 9 bases identical to TRBD1. The CDR3 is 14 amino acids. Germline lookup yields CDR1 MNHEY and CDR2 SVGEGT. After removal of 0 bases from V and 4 bases from J, the junction contained 0 bases not matched to a gene. DNA of the CDR3: TGTGCCAGCAGTTACTCGGGACAGGGCACTGAAGCTTTCTTT. It specifies CASSYSGQGTEAFF.

This clonotype was detected many times. CDR3 in amino acids: CASSPQGTEAFF. CDR3 coding DNA: TGTGCCAGCAGTCCACAGGGGACTGAAGCTTTCTTT. The chain is built from TRBV18 and TRBJ1-1; 7 bases are a match to TRBD1. The V gene end was trimmed by 8 bases and the J gene end by 5 bases; junction bases not matched to a gene: 5. Germline CDR1 KGHSH, CDR2 LQKENI. The CDR3 runs 12 residues. Using reference TRBV18 and TRBJ1-1 for the parts outside the CDR3, the full variable domain is NAGVMQNPRHLVRRRGQEARLRCSPMKGHSHVYWYRQLPEEGLKFMVYLQKENIIDESGMPKERFSAEFPKEGPSILRIQQVVRGDSAAYFCASSPQGTEAFFGQGTRLTVV.

This clonotype was recorded many times. This chain connects TRBV29-1 to TRBJ2-3; tentatively, D is TRBD2 (6 bases). V was shortened by 3 bases and J by 2 bases, with 12 bases between the two germline ends. In germline, CDR1 is SQVTM, CDR2 ANQGSEA. This CDR3 is 14 amino acids long. CDR3 sequence (DNA): TGCAGCGTTGAGGCTAGCGAGGCCACAGATACGCAGTATTTT. This translates into CSVEASEATDTQYF.

Many counts were recorded for this clonotype. The chain employs TRBV4-1 and TRBJ1-1; D not certain. The CDR3 totals 13 residues. Per germline, CDR1 MGHRA and CDR2 YSYEKL. The V and J ends lost 6 bases and 0 bases respectively, with 8 bases between them. The CDR3 nucleotides read TGCGCCAGCAGAGAGAGCATGAACACTGAAGCTTTCTTT. Residues: CASRESMNTEAFF.

The V and J genes are TRBV19 and TRBJ2-2; maybe TRBD2 (5 bases). The CDR3 length is 14 residues. Between the trimmed V and J ends, which lost 1 base and 6 bases, there was a span of 9 bases. Per the germline V gene, CDR1 is LNHDA and CDR2 is SQIVND (reference sequence). CDR3: CASSIASGAGELFF. In nucleotides, the CDR3 is TGTGCCAGTAGTATAGCGTCCGGGGCCGGGGAGCTGTTTTTT. Full variable domain (missing parts from reference TRBV19 and TRBJ2-2): DGGITQSPKYLFRKEGQNVTLSCEQNLNHDAMYWYRQDPGQGLRLIYYSQIVNDFQKGDIAEGYSVSREKKESFPLTVTSAQKNPTAFYLCASSIASGAGELFFGEGSRLTVL.

Concerning this clonotype: A far larger clone is just one base off, so this is likely a read error. The rearrangement joins TRBV12-3 or TRBV12-4 to TRBJ2-1; D gene ambiguous. Deletions cut 8 bases from V and 7 bases from J, with 9 bases between. This CDR3 spans 11 amino acids. CDR3 coding DNA: TGTGCCAGCGGCTCTAGGAATGAGCAGTTCTTC. It translates to CASGSRNEQFF.

The rearrangement links TRBV11-2 to TRBJ2-1; no definite D call. The length of the CDR3 is 11 residues. Germline lookup yields CDR1 SGHAT and CDR2 FQNNGV. V dropped 6 bases and J dropped 10 bases, with 10 bases sitting between them. For the CDR3, the DNA is TGTGCCAGCAGTTGGGGTATGGAGCAGTTCTTC. As protein: CASSWGMEQFF.

This clonotype was seen many times. J is TRBJ2-6 and V is TRBV5-1; weak D call: TRBD1 (6 bases). The germline V gene encodes CDR1 SGHRS and CDR2 YFSETQ. This CDR3 is 18 amino acids long. Deletions cut 0 bases from V and 4 bases from J, with 17 bases between. CDR3 DNA: TGCGCCAGCAGCTTGGGACAGGCCCCATTCTTCGGGGCCAACGTCCTGACTTTC. It specifies CASSLGQAPFFGANVLTF. Combining the CDR3 with reference TRBV5-1 and TRBJ2-6 gives the whole variable domain KAGVTQTPRYLIKTRGQQVTLSCSPISGHRSVSWYQQTPGQGLQFLFEYFSETQRNKGNFPGRFSGRQFSNSRSEMNVSTLELGDSALYLCASSLGQAPFFGANVLTFGAGSRLTVL.

This clonotype showed up many times. The chain recombines TRBV6-1 with TRBJ2-7; the match to TRBD2 covers 12 bases. This CDR3 region has 17 residues. The ends lost 2 bases at V and 3 bases at J; junction bases unmatched: 8. CDR1 MNHNS and CDR2 SASEGT come from the germline V gene. The CDR3 bases are TGTGCCAGCAGTGAAAACGGACTAGCGGGGTTTTTCTACGAGCAGTACTTC. Its translation is CASSENGLAGFFYEQYF.

This clonotype turned up a few times. The gene calls are TRBV24-1 and TRBJ2-3; a weak D match, TRBD2 (5 bases). CDR3 size: 12 residues. The germline CDR1 and CDR2 sequences are KGHDR and SFDVKD. V lost 8 bases to trimming and J lost 5 bases, with 10 bases between them. The DNA of the CDR3 is TGTGCCACCAACAGAGGAGGAGATACGCAGTATTTT. Translated: CATNRGGDTQYF.

This clonotype was counted many times. The chain couples TRBV10-3 to TRBJ2-6; D may be TRBD1 or TRBD2 (5 bases each). CDR1 and CDR2 from the germline V gene are ENHRY and SYGVKD. The length of the CDR3 is 18 residues. V was trimmed by 2 bases and J by 0 bases, leaving 14 bases between them. CDR3: CAISELRGERSGANVLTF. As DNA, the CDR3 is TGTGCCATCAGTGAGCTTCGAGGGGAACGCTCTGGGGCCAACGTCCTGACTTTC.

This clonotype was recorded many times. The chain employs TRBV6-5 and TRBJ2-1; no clear D. CDR1 MNHEY and CDR2 SVGAGI come from the germline V gene. The CDR3 consists of 13 residues. V was shortened by 5 bases and J by 10 bases, with 15 bases between the two germline ends. The chain's CDR3 is CASSVTRIQEQFF. Here the CDR3 DNA reads TGTGCCAGCAGTGTGACGCGTATTCAAGAGCAGTTCTTC.

This clonotype has at least ten counts. The chain has TRBV11-2 and TRBJ1-1; a weak D match, TRBD1 (5 bases). The CDR3 has 15 amino acids. V lost 0 bases and J lost 5, with 13 bases in between. Germline CDR1 reads SGHAT; CDR2 reads FQNNGV. The CDR3 spells CASSLEAGGRTEAFF. The CDR3 nucleotides read TGTGCCAGCAGCTTAGAAGCGGGGGGGAGGACTGAAGCTTTCTTT.

This clonotype was recorded many times. The chain carries TRBV7-9 and TRBJ2-4; 11 nucleotides match TRBD1. Germline CDR1 and CDR2: SEHNR and FQNEAQ (reference sequence). V gave up 7 bases and J gave up 9 bases; unmatched junction bases: 11. The CDR3 loop spans 15 amino acids. The CDR3 DNA sequence: TGTGCCAGCATCCCTTATGCAGGGACAGGGGGCATTCAGTACTTC. As protein: CASIPYAGTGGIQYF.

In this sample, this clonotype turned up many times. CDR3 in amino acids: CSAYDWASGKTQYF. CDR3 coding DNA: TGCAGTGCGTATGATTGGGCATCGGGGAAGACCCAGTACTTC. This chain connects TRBV20-1 to TRBJ2-5; tentative D call: TRBD2 (5 bases). The V gene's germline CDR1 is DFQATT and CDR2 SNEGSKA (reference sequence). The CDR3 extends over 14 amino acids. Trimming removed 6 bases at V and 6 bases at J, with 20 bases between.

The rearrangement links TRBV5-1 to TRBJ1-4, with a weak D call TRBD1 (5 bases). This CDR3 is built from 15 residues. Between the trimmed V and J ends, which lost 0 bases and 7 bases, there was a span of 13 bases. Germline V gene lookup returns CDR1 SGHRS and CDR2 YFSETQ. CDR3 coding DNA: TGCGCCAGCAGCTTGGCCGGGACGCTTGGTGAAAAACTGTTTTTT. Protein: CASSLAGTLGEKLFF.

As for this clonotype: A much bigger clone sits one base away, suggesting this may be a read error. This chain connects TRBV7-2 to TRBJ2-2; D assignment may be TRBD1 or TRBD2 (5 bases each). The CDR3 loop spans 15 amino acids. Germline values: CDR1 SGHTA, CDR2 FQGNSA. The CDR3 region is CASSLTGPGTGEQFF. The DNA of the CDR3 is TGTGCCAGCAGCTTAACCGGGCCGGGGACCGGGGAGCAGTTTTTT.

This clonotype showed up many times. V is TRBV29-1 and J is TRBJ2-1; a possible D gene is TRBD2 (7 bases). CDR1 and CDR2 from the germline V gene are SQVTM and ANQGSEA. V was trimmed by 6 bases and J by 4 bases, leaving 22 bases between them. The CDR3 has 16 amino acids. CDR3 amino acids: CSVTWTGGLLYNEQFF. DNA for the CDR3: TGCAGCGTCACCTGGACGGGGGGCCTACTTTACAATGAGCAGTTCTTC.

The CDR3 nucleotides read TGTGCCAGCAGTCCCTCATCTAACTATGGCTACACCTTC. Residues: CASSPSSNYGYTF. The J gene is TRBJ1-2, the V gene TRBV6-2 or TRBV6-3, with no clear D. Germline CDR1 MNHEY, CDR2 SVGEGT. CDR3 length: 13 residues. V gave up 5 bases and J gave up 0 bases, with 7 bases separating them.

This clonotype was observed at least ten times. The rearrangement uses TRBV5-1 and TRBJ2-7; tentatively, D is TRBD1 or TRBD2 (6 bases each). CDR1 and CDR2 (germline): SGHRS, YFSETQ. The CDR3 totals 15 residues. Trimming cost V 0 bases and J 4 bases, with 14 bases left between them. CDR3 residues: CASSLDPGARYEQYF. For the CDR3, the DNA is TGCGCCAGCAGCTTGGATCCGGGGGCGAGGTACGAGCAGTACTTC.

The V call is TRBV10-2, the J call TRBJ1-3; D perhaps matches TRBD1 (5 bases). From germline, CDR1 is WSHSY and CDR2 SAAADI. This CDR3 has 19 residues. Trimming removed 7 bases from V and 0 bases from J, with 25 bases in between. The CDR3 coding sequence is TGCGCCAGCACCGTGACAGAGCTCTCCTCTTTTAGCTCTGGAAACACCATATATTTT. Protein: CASTVTELSSFSSGNTIYF.

The chain combines TRBV10-2 with TRBJ2-7, with D hard to call. In germline, CDR1 is WSHSY, CDR2 SAAADI. V shed 10 bases and J shed 2 bases, with 15 bases lying between them. The CDR3 covers 13 residues. The CDR3, as DNA: TGCGCCACTGGGAAAGCGAGCGCCTACGAGCAGTACTTC. Residues: CATGKASAYEQYF.

This clonotype came up many times. The chain is built from TRBV5-1 and TRBJ2-1, with a possible D match to TRBD2 (5 bases). Germline V lookup: CDR1 SGHRS, CDR2 YFSETQ. The CDR3 is 15 residues long. Between the trimmed V and J ends, which lost 3 bases and 2 bases, there was a span of 12 bases. The CDR3 sequence: CASSSAGETYNEQFF. The CDR3 region has the DNA TGCGCCAGCAGCTCGGCCGGGGAGACCTACAATGAGCAGTTCTTC.